This TCR beta chain was found in a study of human T cells and chemical hapten exposure. There are a few counts of this clonotype. A single record per CDR3 protein comes from TCRdb applying MiXCR to the RACE reads. Of some 150,000 distinct CDR3 sequences listed, 12% are singletons. The CDR3 contains 14 residues. Germline V gene sequence: CDR1 SGHKS, CDR2 YYEKEE (reference sequence). V lost 0 bases and J lost 9, with 15 bases in between. Time point denoted: patch test 2, 6 weeks after DPC sensitization. Sample treatment: therapeutic diphenylcyclopropenone sensitization with weekly scalp DPC. The sequence was collected from a woman aged 45-65 years with alopecia areata. Some clones in this sample may be carry-over from other donors' samples. The sequenced sample was whole blood, obtained in connection with sensitization to the hapten diphenylcyclopropenone (DPC). J is TRBJ1-2 and V is TRBV5-5, with D unresolved. The CDR3 loop reads CASSLATASGSYTF. As DNA, the CDR3 is TGTGCCAGCAGCTTGGCAACTGCCTCGGGAAGCTACACCTTC. The variable domain in full, with the rest retrieved from reference TRBV5-5 and TRBJ1-2, is DAGVTQSPTHLIKTRGQQVTLRCSPISGHKSVSWYQQVLGQGPQFIFQYYEKEERGRGNFPDRFSARQFPNYSSELNVNALLLGDSALYLCASSLATASGSYTFGSGTRLTVV.